The 20 T cell receptor beta chains listed next were all sequenced from one sample in a study of breast tumors, draining lymph nodes, adjacent tissues. One entry per CDR3 protein, called by TCRdb with MiXCR from the multiplex PCR reads. This table has about 21,000 distinct CDR3 sequences, 58% appearing once. The specimen sequenced was breast tumor tissue. The receptors were gathered from a female donor with breast cancer. Some clones in this sample may be carry-over from other donors' samples.

The V call is TRBV2, the J call TRBJ1-2; D is perhaps TRBD1 (5 bases). This CDR3 has 12 residues. Germline CDR1 SNHLY, CDR2 FYNNEI. V was shortened by 9 bases and J by 12 bases, with 20 bases between the two germline ends. The CDR3 nucleotides read TGTGCCAGGACTAGGGGCGACTCTGGAAACACCTTC. This codes for CARTRGDSGNTF.

This clonotype was seen a handful of times. A much larger clone sits a single nucleotide away, making a read error possible. This chain links TRBV20-1 with TRBJ2-4, with 8 bases lining up with TRBD1. This CDR3 spans 14 amino acids. Germline V gene sequence: CDR1 DFQATT, CDR2 SNEGSKA (reference sequence). The CDR3 DNA reads as TGCAGTGCCCCGGACAGGGTTGACAAAACCATTCAGTACTTC. Protein product: CSAPDRVDKTIQYF.

The chain is built from TRBV7-2 and TRBJ2-5, with 9 bases that match TRBD1. The CDR3 runs 17 residues. The ends lost 2 bases at V and 5 bases at J; junction bases unmatched: 12. The germline V gene has CDR1 SGHTA and CDR2 FQGNSA. The CDR3 spells CASSLSPGTGSAETQYF. CDR3 DNA: TGTGCCAGCAGCTTATCCCCCGGGACAGGGAGTGCGGAGACCCAGTACTTC.

Worth noting for this clonotype: A much larger clone is a single base away; this may be a read error. The chain couples TRBV11-2 to TRBJ2-5; 14 bases map to TRBD2. The CDR3 has 17 amino acids. Germline CDR1 is SGHAT and CDR2 is FQNNGV. This CDR3 reads CASSPLGLAGGKEPQYF. Written as DNA, the CDR3 is TGTGCCAGCAGCCCACTCGGACTAGCGGGAGGAAAAGAGCCCCAGTACTTC.

The V gene is TRBV12-3 or TRBV12-4, the J gene TRBJ2-3; D unresolved. Between the trimmed V and J ends, which lost 6 bases and 2 bases, there was a span of 15 bases. This CDR3 contains 15 residues. CDR3 bases: TGTGCCAGCAGACCCGCCGGATCCCCCACAGATACGCAGTATTTT. Its protein product is CASRPAGSPTDTQYF.

V is TRBV6-1 and J is TRBJ2-1; D is ambiguous. The CDR3 has 15 residues. CDR1 and CDR2 from the germline V gene are MNHNS and SASEGT. Trimming pared 5 bases from V and 5 bases from J, leaving 16 bases between. DNA of the CDR3: TGTGCCAGCAGTTACTTAGGAGTAACCAACAATGAGCAGTTCTTC. Amino acid sequence: CASSYLGVTNNEQFF.

This clonotype was found many times. A much more abundant neighbour one base away suggests this may be a read error. The chain couples TRBV6-4 to TRBJ1-6; 8 positions match TRBD1. The CDR3 runs 15 residues. The V gene's germline CDR1 is MRHNA and CDR2 SNTAGT. Unmatched junction bases numbered 5, after V lost 5 bases and J lost 5 bases. The CDR3 DNA reads as TGTGCCAGCAGTCACGGACAGGGAGATAATTCACCCCTCCACTTT. It specifies CASSHGQGDNSPLHF.

On this clonotype: The junction differs from germline at one of its ends, possibly a read error. The CDR3 is CAGSPRVAGGGEQFF. Written as DNA, the CDR3 is TGCGCCGGCAGCCCCAGGGTAGCGGGGGGTGGGGAGCAGTTCTTC. J is TRBJ2-1 and V is TRBV3-1; 10 positions agree with TRBD2. The CDR3 length is 15 residues. The germline V gene has CDR1 LGHDT and CDR2 YNNKEL (reference sequence).

The CDR3 sequence: CASSSRTSGGYTDTQYF. The CDR3, as DNA: TGCGCCAGCAGCTCACGGACTAGCGGGGGGTACACAGATACGCAGTATTTT. The chain couples TRBV5-1 to TRBJ2-3; 14 bases line up with TRBD2. From germline, CDR1 is SGHRS and CDR2 YFSETQ. The CDR3 totals 17 residues. The V and J ends lost 3 bases and 2 bases, in that order; junction bases with no gene match: 5.

The chain combines TRBV6-5 with TRBJ1-2; 9 nucleotides agree with TRBD1. This CDR3 contains 17 residues. The V gene's germline CDR1 is MNHEY and CDR2 SVGAGI. V trimming: 6 bases; J trimming: 4 bases; junction bases outside the gene matches: 15. The CDR3 loop is CASRPQPRQGVVYGYTF. CDR3 nucleotide sequence: TGTGCCAGCAGGCCCCAACCCCGACAGGGGGTGGTCTATGGCTACACCTTC.

This clonotype was counted at least ten times. The V call is TRBV20-1, the J call TRBJ1-1; D is perhaps TRBD1 (5 bases). This CDR3 comprises 11 residues. Trimming left V 6 bases short and J 7 bases short, with 12 bases between. Germline loops: CDR1 DFQATT, CDR2 SNEGSKA (reference sequence). The CDR3 DNA reads as TGCAGTGCCACCCGGGACGGTGAAGCTTTCTTT. This gives the protein CSATRDGEAFF.

The count of this clonotype is one. The rearrangement uses TRBV2 and TRBJ2-2; a weak D match, TRBD2 (5 bases). V lost 6 bases, J lost 4 bases, and 12 bases lay in between. This CDR3 has 14 residues. Germline assignment: CDR1 SNHLY and CDR2 FYNNEI. CDR3 residues: CASRQQSGTGELFF. The CDR3 DNA sequence: TGTGCCAGCAGGCAGCAGAGCGGCACCGGGGAGCTGTTTTTT.

This chain joins TRBV6-5 and TRBJ1-2; 9 positions agree with TRBD1. The CDR3 loop spans 15 amino acids. Germline V gene lookup returns CDR1 MNHEY and CDR2 SVGAGI. With 6 bases clipped from V and 3 bases from J, the junction kept 8 bases outside the gene matches. In nucleotides, the CDR3 is TGTGCCAGCAGCTCCTATAGGACAGGGGACTATGGCTACACCTTC. Encoded protein: CASSSYRTGDYGYTF.

This clonotype was seen repeatedly, ten times or more. The chain joins TRBV20-1 to TRBJ2-7, with D possibly being TRBD2 (6 bases). This CDR3 is built from 9 residues. Between the trimmed V and J ends, which lost 5 bases and 7 bases, there was a span of 6 bases. CDR1 is DFQATT, CDR2 SNEGSKA, per germline (reference sequence). CDR3 nucleotides: TGCAGTGCTGGGAGGGAGCAGTACTTC. Translated, it gives CSAGREQYF.

CDR3 region: CASSLGPGLSYEQYF. CDR3 nucleotides: TGCGCCAGCAGCCTCGGGCCAGGGCTCTCCTACGAGCAGTACTTC. The chain is built from TRBV5-1 and TRBJ2-7; possible D gene TRBD1, 5 bases. V gave up 4 bases and J gave up 0 bases, with 14 bases separating them. The germline gives CDR1 SGHRS, CDR2 YFSETQ. The CDR3 has 15 residues. The full variable domain, completed using reference TRBV5-1 and TRBJ2-7, is KAGVTQTPRYLIKTRGQQVTLSCSPISGHRSVSWYQQTPGQGLQFLFEYFSETQRNKGNFPGRFSGRQFSNSRSEMNVSTLELGDSALYLCASSLGPGLSYEQYFGPGTRLTVT.

In its sample, this clonotype was seen many times. This chain uses TRBV20-1 with TRBJ2-4, with D possibly TRBD1 on 6 matching bases. Deletions cut 3 bases from V and 1 base from J, with 7 bases between. Germline CDR1 DFQATT, CDR2 SNEGSKA (reference sequence). This CDR3 is built from 13 residues. CDR3 sequence: CSARQGAKNIQYF. CDR3 in DNA: TGCAGTGCTAGGCAGGGGGCCAAAAACATTCAGTACTTC.

The V gene is TRBV10-2, the J gene TRBJ2-2; 7 nucleotides match TRBD1. Trimming at V came to 3 bases and at J to 0 bases, leaving 13 bases not matched to a gene. The germline CDR1 and CDR2 sequences are WSHSY and SAAADI. The CDR3 runs 19 residues. Here the CDR3 DNA reads TGCGCCAGCAGTGAAAGGGACAGATACTACACTACGAACACCGGGGAGCTGTTTTTT. Encoded protein: CASSERDRYYTTNTGELFF.

This clonotype has more than one count but fewer than ten. One end of the junction fails to match germline, which may point to a read error. V is TRBV3-1 and J is TRBJ1-2, with 7 bases that match TRBD1. Per germline, CDR1 LGHDT and CDR2 YNNKEL (reference sequence). The CDR3 is 13 amino acids. The DNA for the CDR3 is TGCGCCAGCAGCCCCTACAGGGGTGATGGCTGCACCTTC. Translated: CASSPYRGDGCTF.

The rearrangement links TRBV9 to TRBJ1-6, with D possibly being TRBD1 (5 bases). The germline gives CDR1 SGDLS, CDR2 YYNGEE. The CDR3 is 17 amino acids. Trimming stripped 0 bases from V and 4 bases from J, with 14 bases between. For the CDR3, the DNA is TGTGCCAGCAGCGTAGGGTCAGGAGGGACGTATAATTCACCCCTCCACTTT. This gives the protein CASSVGSGGTYNSPLHF.

This clonotype was picked up one time. This chain joins TRBV2 and TRBJ1-2; 7 positions agree with TRBD1. Per germline, CDR1 SNHLY and CDR2 FYNNEI. The CDR3 consists of 13 residues. V lost 4 bases, J lost 8 bases, and 7 bases stayed unmatched. The CDR3 DNA follows: TGTGCCAGCAGTGCGACAGGGTGGAGGGGCTACACCTTC. Translation gives CASSATGWRGYTF.